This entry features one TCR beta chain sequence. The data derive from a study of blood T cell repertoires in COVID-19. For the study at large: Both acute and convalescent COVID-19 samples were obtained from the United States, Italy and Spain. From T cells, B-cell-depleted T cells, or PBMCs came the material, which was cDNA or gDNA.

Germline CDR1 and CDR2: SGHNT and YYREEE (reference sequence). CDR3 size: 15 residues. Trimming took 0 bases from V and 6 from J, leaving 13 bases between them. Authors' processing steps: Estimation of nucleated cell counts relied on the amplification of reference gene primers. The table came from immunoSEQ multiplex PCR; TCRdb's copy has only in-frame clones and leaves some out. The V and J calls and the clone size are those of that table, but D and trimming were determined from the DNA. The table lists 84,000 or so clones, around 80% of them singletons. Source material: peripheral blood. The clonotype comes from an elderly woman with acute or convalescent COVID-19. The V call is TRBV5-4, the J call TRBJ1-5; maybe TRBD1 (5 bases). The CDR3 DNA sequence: TGTGCCAGCAGCTTGGGTGGGGGGAGGTCTCAGCCCCAGCATTTT. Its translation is CASSLGGGRSQPQHF.